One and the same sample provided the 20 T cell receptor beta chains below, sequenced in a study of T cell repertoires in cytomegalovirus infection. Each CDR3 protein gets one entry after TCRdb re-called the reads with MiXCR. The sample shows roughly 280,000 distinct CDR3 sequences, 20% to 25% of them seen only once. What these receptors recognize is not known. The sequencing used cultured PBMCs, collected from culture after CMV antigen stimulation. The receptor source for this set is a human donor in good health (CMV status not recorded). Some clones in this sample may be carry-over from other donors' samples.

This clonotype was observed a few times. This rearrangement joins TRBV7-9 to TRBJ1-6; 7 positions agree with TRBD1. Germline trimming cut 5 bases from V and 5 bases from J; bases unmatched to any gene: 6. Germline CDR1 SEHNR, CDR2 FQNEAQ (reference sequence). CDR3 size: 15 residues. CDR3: CASSPTGQDNSPLHF. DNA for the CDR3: TGTGCCAGCAGCCCCACAGGACAGGATAATTCACCCCTCCACTTT.

CDR3 residues: CASSLETSGITGYYNEQFF. CDR3 in DNA: TGTGCCAGCAGTTTAGAGACTAGCGGGATAACGGGTTACTACAATGAGCAGTTCTTC. The chain recombines TRBV12-3 or TRBV12-4 with TRBJ2-1; 11 bases map to TRBD2. The CDR3 runs to 19 residues. Losses at the gene ends were 1 base for V and 3 bases for J; bases not matched to a gene: 11.

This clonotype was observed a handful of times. The CDR3, as DNA: TGTGCCAGCAGGCAGGGAAAAGATACGCAGTATTTT. Translated: CASRQGKDTQYF. The chain has TRBV27 and TRBJ2-3, with a tentative D call TRBD1 (5 bases). Trimming pared 6 bases from V and 5 bases from J, leaving 9 bases between. CDR3 length: 12 residues. Looked up from germline, CDR1 is MNHEY and CDR2 is SMNVEV (reference sequence).

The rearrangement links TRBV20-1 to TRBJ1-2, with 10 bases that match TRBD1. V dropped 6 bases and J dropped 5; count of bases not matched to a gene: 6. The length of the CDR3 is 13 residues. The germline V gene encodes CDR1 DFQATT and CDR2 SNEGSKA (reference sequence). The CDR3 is CSARGTGEYGYTF. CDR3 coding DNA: TGCAGTGCGAGGGGGACAGGGGAATATGGCTACACCTTC.

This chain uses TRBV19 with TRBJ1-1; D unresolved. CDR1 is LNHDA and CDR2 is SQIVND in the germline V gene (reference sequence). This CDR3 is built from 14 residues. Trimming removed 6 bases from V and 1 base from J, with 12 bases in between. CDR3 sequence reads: CASSLDTENTEAFF. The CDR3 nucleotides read TGTGCCAGTAGCCTCGACACGGAGAACACTGAAGCTTTCTTT.

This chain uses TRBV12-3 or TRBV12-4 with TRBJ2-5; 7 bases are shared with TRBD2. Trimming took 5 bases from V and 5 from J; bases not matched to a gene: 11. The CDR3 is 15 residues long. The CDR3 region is CASSGAGARSETQYF. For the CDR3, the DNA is TGTGCCAGCAGTGGGGCGGGAGCTAGGAGCGAGACCCAGTACTTC.

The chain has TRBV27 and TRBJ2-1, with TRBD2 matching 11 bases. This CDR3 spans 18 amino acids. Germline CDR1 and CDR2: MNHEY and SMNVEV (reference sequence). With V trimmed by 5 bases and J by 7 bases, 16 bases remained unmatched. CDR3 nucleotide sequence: TGTGCCAGCAGTAAGGGATATTTCTCCGGGACTAGCGGTAATGAGCAGTTCTTC. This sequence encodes CASSKGYFSGTSGNEQFF.

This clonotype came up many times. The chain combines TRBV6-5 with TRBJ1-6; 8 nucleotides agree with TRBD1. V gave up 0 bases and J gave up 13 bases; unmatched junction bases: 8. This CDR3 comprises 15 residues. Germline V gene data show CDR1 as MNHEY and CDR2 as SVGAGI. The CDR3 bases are TGTGCCAGCAGTTACTCGATGAGACAGGGGTTTCCCCTCCACTTT. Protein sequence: CASSYSMRQGFPLHF.

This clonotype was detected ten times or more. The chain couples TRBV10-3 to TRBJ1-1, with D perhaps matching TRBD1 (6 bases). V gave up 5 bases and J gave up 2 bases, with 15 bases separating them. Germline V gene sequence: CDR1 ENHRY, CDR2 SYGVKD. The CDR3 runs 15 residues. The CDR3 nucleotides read TGTGCCATCAGTTCCCTCGGGGGCCGAAACACTGAAGCTTTCTTT. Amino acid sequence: CAISSLGGRNTEAFF.

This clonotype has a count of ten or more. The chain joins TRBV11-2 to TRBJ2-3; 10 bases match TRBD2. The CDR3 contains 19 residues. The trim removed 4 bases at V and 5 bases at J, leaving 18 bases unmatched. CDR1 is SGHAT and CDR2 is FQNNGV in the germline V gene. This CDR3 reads CASSSQTGVAGGVRDTQYF. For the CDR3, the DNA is TGTGCCAGCAGCTCCCAAACCGGGGTAGCGGGAGGTGTGAGAGATACGCAGTATTTT. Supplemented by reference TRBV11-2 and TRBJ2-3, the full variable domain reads EAGVAQSPRYKIIEKRQSVAFWCNPISGHATLYWYQQILGQGPKLLIQFQNNGVVDDSQLPKDRFSAERLKGVDSTLKIQPAKLEDSAVYLCASSSQTGVAGGVRDTQYFGPGTRLTVL.

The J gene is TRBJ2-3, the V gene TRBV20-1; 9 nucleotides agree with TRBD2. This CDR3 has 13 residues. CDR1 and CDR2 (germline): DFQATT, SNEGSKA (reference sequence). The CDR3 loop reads CGGTSGRTDTQYF. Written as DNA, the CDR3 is TGCGGCGGAACTAGCGGGCGCACAGATACGCAGTATTTT.

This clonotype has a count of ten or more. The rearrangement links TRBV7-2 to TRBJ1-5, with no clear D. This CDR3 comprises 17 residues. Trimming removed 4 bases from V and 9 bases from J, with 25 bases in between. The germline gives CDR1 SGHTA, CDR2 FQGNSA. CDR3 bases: TGTGCCAGCAGCTACGAAACCACTAGACAATTGGGAGCGCCCCAGCATTTT. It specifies CASSYETTRQLGAPQHF.

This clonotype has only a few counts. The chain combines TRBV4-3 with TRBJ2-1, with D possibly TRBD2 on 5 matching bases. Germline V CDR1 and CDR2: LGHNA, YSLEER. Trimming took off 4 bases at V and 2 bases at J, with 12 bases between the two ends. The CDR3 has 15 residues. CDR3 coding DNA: TGCGCCAGCAGCCTCGCGCCGGGGACCTACAATGAGCAGTTCTTC. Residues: CASSLAPGTYNEQFF.

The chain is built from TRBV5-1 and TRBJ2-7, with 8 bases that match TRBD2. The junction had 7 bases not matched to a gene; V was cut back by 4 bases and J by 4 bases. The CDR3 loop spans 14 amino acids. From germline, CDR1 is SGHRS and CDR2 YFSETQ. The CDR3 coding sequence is TGCGCCAGCAGCCAAGCACCGGGGGGGTACGAGCAGTACGTC. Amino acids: CASSQAPGGYEQYV.

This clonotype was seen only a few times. The CDR3 nucleotides are TGTGCCAGCAGTGAAGCCTCCCGGGACGAGCAGTACGTC. Encoded protein: CASSEASRDEQYV. The chain links TRBV2 to TRBJ2-7; D not certain. This CDR3 comprises 13 residues. CDR1 is SNHLY and CDR2 is FYNNEI in the germline V gene. Trimming shortened V by 0 bases and J by 5 bases, and 8 bases separated the two germline ends.

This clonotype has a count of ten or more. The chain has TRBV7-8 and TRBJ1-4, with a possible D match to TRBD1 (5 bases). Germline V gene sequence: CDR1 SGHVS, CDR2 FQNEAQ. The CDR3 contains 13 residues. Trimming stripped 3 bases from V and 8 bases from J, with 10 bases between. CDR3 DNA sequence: TGTGCCAGCAGCTTGGTCGGGGGAGAAAAACTGTTTTTT. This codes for CASSLVGGEKLFF.

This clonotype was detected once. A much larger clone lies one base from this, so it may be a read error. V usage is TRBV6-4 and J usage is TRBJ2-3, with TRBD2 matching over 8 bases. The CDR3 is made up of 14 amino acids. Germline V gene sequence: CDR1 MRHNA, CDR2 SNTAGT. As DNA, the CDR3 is TGTGCCAACAGTGACGGACTAGCCACAGATACGCAGTATTTT. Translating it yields CANSDGLATDTQYF.

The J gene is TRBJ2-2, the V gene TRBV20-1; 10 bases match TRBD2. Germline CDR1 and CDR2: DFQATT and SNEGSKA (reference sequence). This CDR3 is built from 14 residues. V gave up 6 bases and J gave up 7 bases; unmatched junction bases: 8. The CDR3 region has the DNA TGCAGTGCGGCTAGCGGGAGAGGTGACGGGGAGCTGTTTTTT. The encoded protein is CSAASGRGDGELFF.

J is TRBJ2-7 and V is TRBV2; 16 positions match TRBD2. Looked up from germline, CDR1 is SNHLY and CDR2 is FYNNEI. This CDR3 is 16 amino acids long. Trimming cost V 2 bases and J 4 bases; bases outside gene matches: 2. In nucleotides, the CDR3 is TGTGCCAGCAGTGAAATGGGACTAGCGGGGGGGTACGAGCAGTACTTC. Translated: CASSEMGLAGGYEQYF.

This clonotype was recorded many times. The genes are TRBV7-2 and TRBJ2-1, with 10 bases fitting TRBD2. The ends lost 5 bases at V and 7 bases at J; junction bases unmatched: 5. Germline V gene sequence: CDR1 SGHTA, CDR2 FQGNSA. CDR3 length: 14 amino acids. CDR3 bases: TGTGCCAGCAGCCAGCGGGAGGGTTGGAATGAGCAGTTCTTC. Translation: CASSQREGWNEQFF.